Given below is one T cell receptor beta chain in context. The sample comes from a study of control samples from healthy donors and cancer patients. This table comes from immunoSEQ multiplex PCR, and its TCRdb copy is limited to in-frame clones, with some not included. The sample carries 130,000 or so clones, over 85% recorded once. With V trimmed by 3 bases and J by 2 bases, 4 bases remained unmatched. The CDR3 extends over 16 amino acids. In germline, CDR1 is LNHDA, CDR2 SQIVND (reference sequence). The sequencing sample was made of PBMCs. This chain joins TRBV19 and TRBJ2-7, with 13 bases fitting TRBD2. This clonotype was obtained from a man aged 45-60 years with head and neck cancer. The CDR3 region has the DNA TGTGCCAGTAGTATCGGGACTAGCGGGGTCCCCTACGAGCAGTACTTC. Protein: CASSIGTSGVPYEQYF.